Shown below are 13 T cell receptor beta chains from a single sample sequenced in a study of CD8 T cells in Susac syndrome. Random hexamers were used to reverse transcribe roughly 0.5 to 1 ug of RNA. TCRdb recomputed calls from the immunoSEQ multiplex PCR reads with MiXCR, one row per CDR3 protein. The sample holds roughly 130,000 distinct CDR3 sequences, over 90% seen once. Sequencing was done on a sample of CD4+ T cells from PBMCs. All receptors come from a human donor in good health.

This rearrangement joins TRBV29-1 to TRBJ2-1; D gene ambiguous. The CDR3 is 15 residues long. Germline-derived CDR1 and CDR2 are SQVTM and ANQGSEA. Trimming pared 2 bases from V and 1 base from J, leaving 12 bases between. The CDR3 DNA reads TGCAGCGTTGAATTACTCCCCCGGTCCTACAATGAGCAGTTCTTC. Encoded protein: CSVELLPRSYNEQFF.

The rearrangement uses TRBV3-1 and TRBJ1-1; D unclear. Deletions cut 3 bases from V and 1 base from J, with 9 bases between. CDR3 length: 14 residues. Germline values: CDR1 LGHDT, CDR2 YNNKEL (reference sequence). CDR3 amino acids: CASSQAVSNTEAFF. As DNA, the CDR3 is TGTGCCAGCAGCCAGGCCGTTTCGAACACTGAAGCTTTCTTT.

V gene TRBV30 combines with J gene TRBJ2-7, with 13 bases that match TRBD2. The trim removed 4 bases at V and 1 base at J, leaving 16 bases unmatched. CDR3 size: 19 residues. Germline CDR1 and CDR2: GTSNPN and SVGIG (reference sequence). The CDR3 DNA is TGTGCCTGGACCCCGAAGGTAGGACTAGCGGGAGTAGGATCCTACGAGCAGTACTTC. Its translation is CAWTPKVGLAGVGSYEQYF.

Only one count was recorded for this clonotype. V usage is TRBV4-1 and J usage is TRBJ2-3, with 7 nucleotides matching TRBD2. Germline V gene data show CDR1 as MGHRA and CDR2 as YSYEKL. V was clipped by 1 base and J by 3 bases; unmatched bases: 10. The CDR3 contains 17 residues. The CDR3 DNA follows: TGCGCCAGCAGCCAAGGGCCTACGGGAGGCCGAACAGATACGCAGTATTTT. Its translation: CASSQGPTGGRTDTQYF.

This sequence joins TRBV24-1 and TRBJ2-1; 9 positions match TRBD1. The CDR3 is 17 amino acids. Germline CDR1 and CDR2: KGHDR and SFDVKD. Germline trimming cut 4 bases from V and 4 bases from J; bases unmatched to any gene: 10. CDR3 nucleotide sequence: TGTGCCACCAGTGACCAGGACAGGGGCCCTTTATACAATGAGCAGTTCTTC. Protein product: CATSDQDRGPLYNEQFF.

The chain is built from TRBV15 and TRBJ2-7, with a possible D match to TRBD2 (5 bases). This CDR3 has 15 residues. Germline V gene sequence: CDR1 LNHNV, CDR2 YYDKDF (reference sequence). The V end lost 1 base, the J end lost 3 bases, and 13 bases lay between the germline ends. The CDR3 spells CATSRVSARGYEQYF. The CDR3 nucleotides read TGTGCCACCAGCAGAGTGTCCGCCCGGGGCTACGAGCAGTACTTC. Filled out from reference TRBV15 and TRBJ2-7, the complete variable domain reads DAMVIQNPRYQVTQFGKPVTLSCSQTLNHNVMYWYQQKSSQAPKLLFHYYDKDFNNEADTPDNFQSRRPNTSFCFLDIRSPGLGDTAMYLCATSRVSARGYEQYFGPGTRLTVT.

The chain employs TRBV7-8 and TRBJ2-5; D is possibly TRBD1 or TRBD2 (5 bases each). Germline V gene sequence: CDR1 SGHVS, CDR2 FQNEAQ. The V and J ends lost 3 bases and 5 bases respectively, with 10 bases between them. The CDR3 covers 13 residues. The CDR3 region has the DNA TGTGCCAGCAGCTTCGGGGCTGCTGAGACCCAGTACTTC. It codes for CASSFGAAETQYF.

The chain joins TRBV12-3 or TRBV12-4 to TRBJ1-1; perhaps TRBD1 as D (6 bases). The CDR3 is made up of 14 amino acids. The ends were cut back, 6 bases at V and 6 bases at J, with 17 bases in the middle. The chain's CDR3 is CASRTGQWVAEAFF. The DNA for the CDR3 is TGTGCCAGCAGGACGGGACAATGGGTCGCTGAAGCTTTCTTT.

This clonotype was observed once. The chain carries TRBV2 and TRBJ2-1; D unclear. CDR1 is SNHLY and CDR2 is FYNNEI in the germline V gene. The CDR3 spans 13 residues. V lost 2 bases, J lost 5 bases, and 7 bases lay in between. CDR3 amino acids: CASSELRDNEQFF. The CDR3 nucleotides read TGTGCCAGCAGTGAACTTCGAGACAATGAGCAGTTCTTC.

This clonotype was detected only once. The chain carries TRBV5-1 and TRBJ2-5; D perhaps matches TRBD1 (5 bases). CDR1 and CDR2 (germline): SGHRS, YFSETQ. The length of the CDR3 is 15 residues. Between the trimmed V and J ends, which lost 4 bases and 1 base, there was a span of 14 bases. The CDR3 region has the DNA TGCGCCAGCAGCCCCAGGGTTCGGAGCCAAGAGACCCAGTACTTC. Encoded protein: CASSPRVRSQETQYF.

This chain connects TRBV6-5 to TRBJ1-4; 7 bases fit TRBD1. Looked up from germline, CDR1 is MNHEY and CDR2 is SVGAGI. V trimming: 6 bases; J trimming: 5 bases; junction bases outside the gene matches: 9. The CDR3 has 15 residues. CDR3 sequence: CASSRNRGRNEKLFF. The DNA for the CDR3 is TGTGCCAGCAGCCGAAACAGGGGCAGGAATGAAAAACTGTTTTTT.

The gene calls are TRBV6-5 and TRBJ2-7; 11 bases match TRBD2. V was clipped by 6 bases and J by 2 bases; unmatched bases: 3. Germline V gene lookup returns CDR1 MNHEY and CDR2 SVGAGI. This CDR3 has 14 residues. The CDR3 region has the DNA TGTGCCAGCAGGGGACTAGCGGACGCCTACGAGCAGTACTTC. It codes for CASRGLADAYEQYF.

The chain recombines TRBV29-1 with TRBJ2-3, with 10 bases identical to TRBD2. The CDR3 loop spans 11 amino acids. Germline V gene sequence: CDR1 SQVTM, CDR2 ANQGSEA. CDR3 sequence (DNA): TGCAGTGTAGCGGGAGGAGATACGCAGTATTTT. Encoded protein: CSVAGGDTQYF.